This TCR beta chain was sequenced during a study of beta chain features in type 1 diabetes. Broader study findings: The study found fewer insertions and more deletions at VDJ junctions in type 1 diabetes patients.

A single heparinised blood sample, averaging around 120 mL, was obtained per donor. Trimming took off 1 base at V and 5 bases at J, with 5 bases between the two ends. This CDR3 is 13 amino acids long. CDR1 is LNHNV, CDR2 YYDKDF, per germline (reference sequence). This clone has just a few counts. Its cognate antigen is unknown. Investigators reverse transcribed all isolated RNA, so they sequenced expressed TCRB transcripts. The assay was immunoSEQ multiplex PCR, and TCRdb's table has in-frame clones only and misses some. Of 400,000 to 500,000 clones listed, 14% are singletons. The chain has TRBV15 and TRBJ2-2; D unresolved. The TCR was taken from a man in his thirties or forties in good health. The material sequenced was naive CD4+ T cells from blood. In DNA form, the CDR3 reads TGTGCCACCAGCAGAGTGAGGACCGGGGAGCTGTTTTTT. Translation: CATSRVRTGELFF.